The rows below give T cell receptor beta chains drawn from one sample of a study of T cell responses to AZD1222 COVID-19 vaccine. Only in-frame clones appear in the TCRdb table, and some are missing; sequencing was by immunoSEQ multiplex PCR. The sample has some 150,000 clones; about nine tenths are singletons. The sample was peripheral blood, taken on day 0 of AZD1222 vaccination. These receptors all stem from an adult in good health. CDR3s include the opening cysteine and the closing phenylalanine or tryptophan. D genes are given only for firm matches. Only some rows state a clone size, as once, few, many or a class for expanded clones.

TRBJ1-5,NA,NA,TRBV28,CASSSYPGGSGNQPQHF,TGTGCCAGCAGTTCATACCCAGGTGGGTCTGGCAATCAGCCCCAGCATTTT
TRBJ1-5,TRBD1,NA,TRBV6-7,CASSYSIQGGQPQHF,TGTGCCAGCAGTTACTCGATCCAGGGGGGCCAGCCCCAGCATTTT
TRBJ1-1,NA,few,TRBV7-9,CASSLGQGVYEAFF,TGTGCCAGCAGCTTGGGACAAGGAGTTTATGAAGCTTTCTTT
TRBJ1-2,NA,NA,TRBV28,CASTRGGMSYGYTF,TGTGCCAGCACTAGAGGGGGGATGAGCTATGGCTACACCTTC
TRBJ1-5,NA,NA,TRBV19,CASSIDTAAVDQPQHF,TGTGCCAGTAGTATAGATACAGCGGCCGTGGATCAGCCCCAGCATTTT
TRBJ2-1,TRBD2,NA,TRBV6-5,CASSYPGGANEQFF,TGTGCCAGCAGTTACCCGGGGGGGGCTAATGAGCAGTTCTTC
TRBJ2-4,NA,NA,TRBV28,CASSLSGVSKNIQYF,TGTGCCAGCAGTTTATCAGGGGTATCCAAAAACATTCAGTACTTC
TRBJ2-1,NA,few,TRBV11-3,CASSLTGAIGEQFF,TGTGCCAGCAGCTTAACGGGGGCGATCGGGGAGCAGTTCTTC
TRBJ1-1,NA,once,TRBV18,CASSEGLNTEAFF,TGTGCCAGCTCCGAGGGTCTGAACACTGAAGCTTTCTTT
TRBJ1-1,NA,NA,TRBV6-5,CASKKISAEAFF,TGTGCCAGCAAAAAAATTTCGGCTGAAGCTTTCTTT
TRBJ2-1,TRBD1,NA,TRBV20-1,CSAKDRGLEFF,TGCAGTGCCAAGGACAGGGGGCTTGAGTTCTTC
TRBJ1-5,NA,NA,TRBV6-5,CASSYGGGNGQPQHF,TGTGCCAGCAGTTACGGGGGGGGAAATGGCCAGCCCCAGCATTTT